Presented here are 20 T cell receptor beta chains from one specimen sequenced in a study of cytotoxic CD8 clonotypes in ibrutinib-treated CLL. TCRdb's table, derived via immunoSEQ multiplex PCR, lists solely in-frame clones and lacks some. The repertoire holds around 310,000 clones, with more than 65% as singletons. This specimen consisted of PBMCs, obtained before ibrutinib treatment. Receptors originate from a human donor with chronic lymphocytic leukemia.

The J gene is TRBJ1-1, the V gene TRBV7-3; D not resolved. The CDR3 extends over 13 amino acids. Per germline, CDR1 SGHTA and CDR2 FQGTGA. V was trimmed by 1 base and J by 3 bases, leaving 6 bases between them. The CDR3 is CASSLILDTEAFF. CDR3 nucleotide sequence: TGTGCCAGCAGCTTAATTTTGGACACTGAAGCTTTCTTT.

This clone was seen a few times. The V call is TRBV7-6, the J call TRBJ2-5; D might be TRBD1 (6 bases). The V end lost 5 bases, the J end lost 5 bases, and 15 bases lay between the germline ends. There are 14 residues in the CDR3. CDR1 SGHVS and CDR2 FNYEAQ come from the germline V gene. This chain's CDR3 is CASSLYREMETQYF. CDR3 bases: TGTGCCAGCAGCCTATACAGGGAAATGGAGACCCAGTACTTC.

The rearrangement joins TRBV6-5 to TRBJ2-7, with 7 bases that match TRBD1. Trimming at V came to 6 bases and at J to 4 bases, leaving 12 bases not matched to a gene. The CDR3 contains 15 residues. Looked up from germline, CDR1 is MNHEY and CDR2 is SVGAGI. The CDR3 loop reads CASRSTGFRSYEQYF. The CDR3, as DNA: TGTGCCAGCAGGTCGACAGGGTTTCGTTCTTACGAGCAGTACTTC.

The genes are TRBV9 and TRBJ2-3; 7 nucleotides match TRBD2. The germline CDR1 and CDR2 sequences are SGDLS and YYNGEE. This CDR3 contains 15 residues. V lost 3 bases and J lost 4; bases outside the gene matches: 8. CDR3 loop: CASSALGLVADTQYF. CDR3 nucleotide sequence: TGTGCCAGCAGCGCCCTCGGACTAGTTGCAGATACGCAGTATTTT. The full variable domain, its missing parts supplied by reference TRBV9 and TRBJ2-3, is DSGVTQTPKHLITATGQRVTLRCSPRSGDLSVYWYQQSLDQGLQFLIQYYNGEERAKGNILERFSAQQFPDLHSELNLSSLELGDSALYFCASSALGLVADTQYFGPGTRLTVL.

The J gene is TRBJ2-7, the V gene TRBV19; D is unresolved. CDR1 and CDR2 from the germline V gene are LNHDA and SQIVND (reference sequence). The germline V and J ends were trimmed by 5 bases and 4 bases, with 9 bases remaining between them. CDR3 size: 12 residues. The DNA of the CDR3 is TGTGCCAGTAGTGAAACTCGGTACGAGCAGTACTTC. Its protein product is CASSETRYEQYF.

J is TRBJ2-5 and V is TRBV5-1; D gene uncertain. Looked up from germline, CDR1 is SGHRS and CDR2 is YFSETQ. The CDR3 contains 14 residues. Trimming left V 2 bases short and J 0 bases short, with 8 bases between. The CDR3 here is CASSFLSNQETQYF. Here the CDR3 DNA reads TGCGCCAGCAGCTTTCTAAGTAACCAAGAGACCCAGTACTTC.

The chain combines TRBV5-4 with TRBJ2-3; 12 bases fit TRBD2. CDR3 length equals 18 residues. After removal of 0 bases from V and 2 bases from J, the junction contained 7 bases not matched to a gene. CDR1 is SGHNT, CDR2 YYREEE, per germline (reference sequence). Here the CDR3 reads CASSLELAGGGNTDTQYF. The CDR3 bases are TGTGCCAGCAGCTTGGAACTAGCGGGAGGCGGGAACACAGATACGCAGTATTTT.

V is TRBV18 and J is TRBJ2-1; a weak D match, TRBD2 (6 bases). The CDR3 has 12 amino acids. V was shortened by 5 bases and J by 8 bases, with 10 bases between the two germline ends. Germline CDR1 reads KGHSH; CDR2 reads LQKENI. The CDR3 coding sequence is TGTGCCAGCTCAACGACTAGGCATGAGCAGTTCTTC. It translates to CASSTTRHEQFF.

CDR3 DNA sequence: TGTGCCAGCAGCTCCCGGACTCGCTACAATGAGCAGTTCTTC. It translates to CASSSRTRYNEQFF. The genes are TRBV7-9 and TRBJ2-1, with D maybe TRBD2 (5 bases). Trimming removed 4 bases from V and 3 bases from J, with 10 bases in between. CDR1 is SEHNR and CDR2 is FQNEAQ in the germline V gene (reference sequence). This CDR3 contains 14 residues. The whole variable domain, remainder taken from reference TRBV7-9 and TRBJ2-1, is DTGVSQNPRHKITKRGQNVTFRCDPISEHNRLYWYRQTLGQGPEFLTYFQNEAQLEKSRLLSDRFSAERPKGSFSTLEIQRTEQGDSAMYLCASSSRTRYNEQFFGPGTRLTVL.

The chain has TRBV5-4 and TRBJ2-7, with D possibly TRBD1 on 5 matching bases. CDR3 length: 14 amino acids. Germline V gene sequence: CDR1 SGHNT, CDR2 YYREEE (reference sequence). V shed 4 bases and J shed 5 bases, with 16 bases lying between them. The CDR3: CASSLTGQGDEQYF. DNA for the CDR3: TGTGCCAGCAGCCTAACCGGGCAAGGGGACGAGCAGTACTTC.

This clone appeared once. The V gene is TRBV28, the J gene TRBJ1-2, with unresolved D. The CDR3 consists of 13 residues. Trimming shortened V by 6 bases and J by 3 bases, and 11 bases separated the two germline ends. CDR1 is MDHEN, CDR2 SYDVKM, per germline. CDR3 sequence (DNA): TGTGCCAGCAGAACTCCGGCCTACTATGGCTACACCTTC. It translates to CASRTPAYYGYTF.

The V and J genes are TRBV7-9 and TRBJ2-5, with 9 bases lining up with TRBD1. This CDR3 is 14 amino acids long. Germline loops: CDR1 SEHNR, CDR2 FQNEAQ (reference sequence). The trim removed 7 bases at V and 3 bases at J, leaving 6 bases unmatched. CDR3 sequence reads: CASTTRTGEETQYF. The CDR3 DNA follows: TGTGCCAGCACCACTCGGACAGGGGAAGAGACCCAGTACTTC.

This chain links TRBV10-1 with TRBJ1-4, with D perhaps TRBD1 (6 bases). CDR1 and CDR2 (germline): WNHNN, SYGVQD (reference sequence). Between the trimmed V and J ends, which lost 10 bases and 8 bases, there was a span of 20 bases. The CDR3 contains 14 residues. The CDR3 is CATPEGGGGEKLFF. The CDR3 bases are TGCGCCACCCCCGAGGGAGGGGGAGGGGAAAAACTGTTTTTT.

The rearrangement joins TRBV18 to TRBJ1-1; D remains unclear. Germline lookup yields CDR1 KGHSH and CDR2 LQKENI. There are 14 residues in the CDR3. V lost 2 bases to trimming and J lost 0 bases, with 7 bases between them. DNA of the CDR3: TGTGCCAGCTCACCAGCAGGAATGAACACTGAAGCTTTCTTT. It specifies CASSPAGMNTEAFF.

This clone was seen only a few times. The chain recombines TRBV11-2 with TRBJ2-2; D unclear. The CDR3 is 16 residues long. V dropped 6 bases and J dropped 7 bases, with 21 bases sitting between them. The germline V gene has CDR1 SGHAT and CDR2 FQNNGV. The CDR3 spells CASSPIGRPLDGELFF. The CDR3 bases are TGTGCCAGCAGTCCGATCGGACGGCCGCTCGACGGGGAGCTGTTTTTT.

The rearrangement uses TRBV4-1 and TRBJ2-3, with D possibly TRBD2 on 6 matching bases. Trimming stripped 2 bases from V and 4 bases from J, with 13 bases between. CDR3 length equals 15 residues. Germline V gene data show CDR1 as MGHRA and CDR2 as YSYEKL. CDR3 sequence (DNA): TGCGCCAGCAGCCAACTAGCGTTAGAGTCAGATACGCAGTATTTT. It codes for CASSQLALESDTQYF.

The J gene is TRBJ1-2, the V gene TRBV30; D remains ambiguous. The CDR3 runs 14 residues. In germline, CDR1 is GTSNPN, CDR2 SVGIG (reference sequence). The V end was cut by 1 base, the J end by 1 base, with 10 bases between. The CDR3: CAWSGRPVNYGYTF. The DNA for the CDR3 is TGTGCCTGGAGTGGCCGACCGGTTAACTATGGCTACACCTTC. The full variable domain, in which reference TRBV30 and TRBJ1-2 provide the parts outside the CDR3, is SQTIHQWPATLVQPVGSPLSLECTVEGTSNPNLYWYRQAAGRGLQLLFYSVGIGQISSEVPQNLSASRPQDRQFILSSKKLLLSDSGFYLCAWSGRPVNYGYTFGSGTRLTVV.

The chain combines TRBV4-1 with TRBJ2-7; TRBD2 matches at 14 bases. The CDR3 sequence is 15 residues long. CDR1 MGHRA and CDR2 YSYEKL come from the germline V gene. V lost 4 bases, J lost 5 bases, and 4 bases stayed unmatched. The CDR3 protein is CASSRGLAGADEQYF. The CDR3 coding sequence is TGCGCCAGCAGCCGGGGACTAGCGGGAGCTGACGAGCAGTACTTC.

CDR3 region: CASSSGQQISYGYTF. CDR3 nucleotide sequence: TGTGCCAGCAGCTCCGGACAGCAAATTTCCTATGGCTACACCTTC. The chain carries TRBV7-8 and TRBJ1-2, with D possibly matching TRBD1 (6 bases). The CDR3 length is 15 residues. The V gene lost 4 bases and the J gene lost 4 bases, with 16 bases spanning the gap. Germline V lookup: CDR1 SGHVS, CDR2 FQNEAQ.

CDR3 sequence (DNA): TGTGCCAGCAGAGCGGGAGGGCCGTGGGAGCAGTACTTC. It codes for CASRAGGPWEQYF. This chain uses TRBV27 with TRBJ2-7; 10 nucleotides align to TRBD2. Germline V gene sequence: CDR1 MNHEY, CDR2 SMNVEV (reference sequence). V shed 6 bases, J shed 7 bases, and the junction held 6 bases outside the gene matches. This CDR3 has 13 amino acids.